This T cell receptor (beta chain) stems from a study of CD4 T cells in relation to SARS-CoV-2 and coronaviruses. Study as a whole: The negative reference was HIV-1 Nef peptide pool or peptide-free culture. The HLA restriction of the shared crossreactive spike epitopes was mapped.

The CDR3 contains 15 residues. CDR1 and CDR2 from the germline V gene are SGDLS and YYNGEE. V dropped 2 bases and J dropped 11; count of bases not matched to a gene: 14. Using immunoSEQ multiplex PCR, the repertoire was profiled, and TCRdb retains in-frame clones only, with some absent. Among approximately 21,000 clones listed, around 80% were seen once. The unexposed donors gave CD4+ T cells in about 2011-2018, prior to COVID-19. Isolation of CD4+ T cells took place after roughly nine days in culture. Unexposed-donor CD4+ T cells were probed with SARS-CoV-2 S/N and four cold-coronavirus spikes, cells permitting. Fresh IL-2 medium replaced half the medium on days 3 and 7. Comments on this clone: Its specificity is unknown.

The gene calls are TRBV9 and TRBJ2-3; 7 bases are shared with TRBD1. Sequenced: CD4+ T cells from PBMCs, cultured in vitro. This clonotype was obtained from a human donor in good health. This CDR3 reads CASSVEGTVARGQYF. The DNA for the CDR3 is TGTGCCAGCAGCGTGGAAGGGACAGTAGCCCGGGGGCAGTATTTT.